The sample holds a few counts of the clone carrying this T cell receptor beta chain. This entry is derived from a study of T cells after yellow fever vaccination. Across the whole study: The authors prepared low-cell-number fractions using SMART-Seq v4 Ultra Low Input. Study observations and caveats: Subsequent booster samples again held most clones from primary vaccination (96% CD4, nearly 90% CD8). The secondary response was weaker, and its peak arrived faster, on day 5 versus 15.

In making TCR cDNA, 5'RACE template switching added a universal primer site and UMIs to it. One entry per CDR3 protein results from TCRdb running MiXCR on the 5' RACE reads. This sample yields more than 45,000 distinct CDR3 sequences, of which approximately 5.5% are seen a single time; 25% to 40% belongs to the top ten. CDR3 length equals 18 residues. J lost 2 bases, V lost 0 bases, and 9 bases had no gene match. Germline values: CDR1 MNHEY, CDR2 SVGEGT. This TCR was sampled from a young man who received the YFV17D yellow fever vaccine. Sequencing was performed on PBMCs, either bulk or a sorted T-cell subset (CD4+, CD8+, memory, or dextramer-sorted; not recorded which), taken on the day of the yellow fever booster vaccination. The genes are TRBV6-2 or TRBV6-3 and TRBJ2-1; 8 bases map to TRBD2. The CDR3 sequence is CASSYSLGLVFTYNEQFF. In DNA form, the CDR3 reads TGTGCCAGCAGTTACTCTCTGGGACTAGTCTTTACCTACAATGAGCAGTTCTTC.